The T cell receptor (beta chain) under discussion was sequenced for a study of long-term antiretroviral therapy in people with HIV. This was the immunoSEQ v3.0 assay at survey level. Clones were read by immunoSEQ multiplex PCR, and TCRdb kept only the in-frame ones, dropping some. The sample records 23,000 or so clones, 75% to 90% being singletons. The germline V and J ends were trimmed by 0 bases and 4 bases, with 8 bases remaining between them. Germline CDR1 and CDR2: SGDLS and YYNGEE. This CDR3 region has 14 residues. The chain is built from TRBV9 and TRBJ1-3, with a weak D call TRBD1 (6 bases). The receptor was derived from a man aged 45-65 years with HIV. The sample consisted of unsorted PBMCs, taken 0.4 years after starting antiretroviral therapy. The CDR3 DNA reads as TGTGCCAGCAGCGTAGCAGGGGCCGGAAACACCATATATTTT. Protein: CASSVAGAGNTIYF.